This TCR beta chain was observed in a study of identifying expanded T cells in peripheral blood. TCRdb's copy holds only in-frame clones and misses some; the assay was immunoSEQ multiplex PCR. The data contain approximately 91,000 clones, approximately 88% of them singletons. CDR1 and CDR2 (germline): SGHTA, FQGNSA. Unmatched junction bases numbered 7, after V lost 4 bases and J lost 4 bases. This CDR3 is built from 15 residues. The sample comprised blood. This TCR derives from a person aged 18 to 70 in good health. The chain is built from TRBV7-2 and TRBJ2-7, with 10 positions matching TRBD2. The CDR3 DNA reads as TGTGCCAGCAGCTCTGGACTAGCGGAGTTTTACGAGCAGTACTTC. It specifies CASSSGLAEFYEQYF.